This T cell receptor beta chain was observed in a study of T cells expressing NK-cell markers. In the study overall: One of the eight sequenced donors was seronegative, whereas the other seven were HCMV-seropositive.

Generation of TCR beta cDNA was performed by 5'RACE template switching incorporating UMIs. TCRdb re-called the 5' RACE reads and gives one entry per CDR3 protein, without DNA. The sample has about 390,000 distinct CDR3 sequences. CDR1 is SQVTM, CDR2 ANQGSEA, per germline. CDR3 size: 13 residues. Source material: blood T cells: a sorted CD56 or NKG2C T cell subset, CD4+ or CD8+ T cells, or bulk PBMC T cells (not recorded which). V and J are TRBV29-1 and TRBJ2-5; the TRBD2 assignment by TCRdb is unverifiable without DNA. The sequence came from a woman in her fifties or sixties in good health. This CDR3 is CSVGLAGGETQYF.